This T cell receptor beta chain is drawn from a study of OX40 agonist ivuxolimab in advanced cancers. It was autoimmune disease history or systemic immunosuppression that excluded patients. Clones were read by immunoSEQ multiplex PCR, and TCRdb kept only the in-frame ones, dropping some. The sample contains about 40,000 clones, 60% to 80% of which appear only once. This CDR3 is built from 16 residues. Trimming removed 4 bases from V and 4 bases from J; junction bases left unmatched: 8. Germline loops: CDR1 WSHSY, CDR2 SAAADI. The specimen was CD4+ or CD8+ T cells sorted from blood, collected in a trial of the OX40 agonist ivuxolimab. The sequence was obtained from an adult with an advanced solid tumor such as melanoma, head and neck, liver or kidney cancer. This chain links TRBV10-2 with TRBJ2-1, with 9 nucleotides matching TRBD2. CDR3 DNA sequence: TGCGCCAGCAGTGGTATTAGCGGGAGTTCATACAATGAGCAGTTCTTC. This gives the protein CASSGISGSSYNEQFF.